Listed here are 22 T cell receptor beta chains from one sample, sequenced in a study of lymphopenia after photon versus proton radiotherapy. TCRdb's table, derived via immunoSEQ multiplex PCR, lists solely in-frame clones and lacks some. Of 29,000 or so clones detected, around nine tenths appear once; the ten largest clones hold over 45%. The sequences come from peripheral blood, collected from a patient treated with proton-based radiotherapy. These receptors all stem from a woman aged 55-69 years with cholangiocarcinoma. Some clones in this sample may be carry-over from other donors' samples.

The chain joins TRBV18 to TRBJ2-3; D is ambiguous. The CDR3 spans 16 residues. V dropped 2 bases and J dropped 5 bases, with 17 bases sitting between them. Germline CDR1 reads KGHSH; CDR2 reads LQKENI. CDR3 amino acids: CASSPVTSPLVDTQYF. The CDR3 coding sequence is TGTGCCAGCTCACCAGTAACGAGTCCTTTGGTAGATACGCAGTATTTT.

The V gene is TRBV5-1, the J gene TRBJ1-4; D uncertain. Germline assignment: CDR1 SGHRS and CDR2 YFSETQ. V lost 5 bases, J lost 7 bases, and 18 bases lay in between. CDR3 length: 15 amino acids. Here the CDR3 reads CASSTTGSVGEKLFF. Written as DNA, the CDR3 is TGCGCCAGCAGTACAACCGGGTCCGTGGGTGAAAAACTGTTTTTT.

The chain couples TRBV27 to TRBJ2-5; TRBD1 agrees at 7 bases. The DNA matches TRBJ2-7 better at its end, which makes the J call doubtful. Germline CDR1 MNHEY, CDR2 SMNVEV (reference sequence). The CDR3 is 13 residues long. The CDR3 DNA is TGTGCCAGCAGTTTAGGACAGGTGTACGAGCAGTACTTC. It yields the protein CASSLGQVYEQYF.

The chain is built from TRBV4-3 and TRBJ1-2, with D unclear. This CDR3 has 13 amino acids. Germline CDR1 LGHNA, CDR2 YSLEER. The V and J ends lost 0 bases and 6 bases respectively, with 8 bases between them. CDR3 DNA sequence: TGCGCCAGCAGCCAAGATGGTCCCGATGGCTACACCTTC. Translation gives CASSQDGPDGYTF.

The rearrangement uses TRBV6-5 and TRBJ1-1, with a possible D match to TRBD1 (6 bases). CDR3 length: 13 residues. V lost 2 bases and J 4 bases, leaving 8 bases between the germline ends. CDR1 and CDR2 from the germline V gene are MNHEY and SVGAGI. The CDR3 here is CASSYGGRTEAFF. The CDR3 nucleotides read TGTGCCAGCAGTTACGGGGGCCGCACTGAAGCTTTCTTT.

The chain joins TRBV15 to TRBJ1-5; 9 bases map to TRBD1. CDR1 LNHNV and CDR2 YYDKDF come from the germline V gene (reference sequence). The CDR3 consists of 13 residues. Trimming cost V 6 bases and J 4 bases; bases outside gene matches: 1. CDR3 coding DNA: TGTGCCACCAGGGACAGGGGAAATCAGCCCCAGCATTTT. This encodes CATRDRGNQPQHF.

This clone was seen just once. This chain uses TRBV7-2 with TRBJ2-2, with TRBD1 matching over 7 bases. V lost 2 bases and J lost 5; bases outside the gene matches: 5. This CDR3 is built from 15 residues. Germline V gene lookup returns CDR1 SGHTA and CDR2 FQGNSA. CDR3: CASSLRGPSTGELFF. CDR3 sequence (DNA): TGTGCCAGCAGCTTAAGGGGGCCCTCGACCGGGGAGCTGTTTTTT.

The chain joins TRBV7-2 to TRBJ1-2; 10 bases agree with TRBD1. Germline-derived CDR1 and CDR2 are SGHTA and FQGNSA. The trim removed 4 bases at V and 8 bases at J, leaving 4 bases unmatched. The CDR3 contains 13 residues. CDR3 nucleotides: TGTGCCAGCAGCTCACAGACAGGGGGCGGCTACACCTTC. Its protein is CASSSQTGGGYTF.

The chain has TRBV27 and TRBJ1-4; 7 bases map to TRBD1. The CDR3 is 14 residues long. V was clipped by 4 bases and J by 6 bases; unmatched bases: 5. CDR1 is MNHEY and CDR2 is SMNVEV in the germline V gene (reference sequence). CDR3 protein: CASSSPGGDEKLFF. The CDR3 DNA reads as TGTGCCAGCAGTTCTCCAGGGGGTGATGAAAAACTGTTTTTT. The variable domain in full, with the rest retrieved from reference TRBV27 and TRBJ1-4, is EAQVTQNPRYLITVTGKKLTVTCSQNMNHEYMSWYRQDPGLGLRQIYYSMNVEVTDKGDVPEGYKVSRKEKRNFPLILESPSPNQTSLYFCASSSPGGDEKLFFGSGTQLSVL.

The DNA for the CDR3 is TGCGCCAGCAGAGCCGACAGGGTGGACACCGGGGAGCTGTTTTTT. Its protein is CASRADRVDTGELFF. The chain uses TRBV10-2 and TRBJ2-2; 7 bases are a match to TRBD1. J was trimmed by 3 bases and V by 6 bases; bases with no gene match: 7. CDR3 length: 15 amino acids. Germline lookup yields CDR1 WSHSY and CDR2 SAAADI.

This chain joins TRBV11-2 and TRBJ2-7, with 8 bases matching TRBD2. The CDR3 loop spans 16 amino acids. Germline CDR1 SGHAT, CDR2 FQNNGV. V gave up 5 bases and J gave up 3 bases; unmatched junction bases: 12. In DNA, the CDR3 is TGTGCCAGCAGCGCCCGTAGAGCGGGAGTTCGCTACGAGCAGTACTTC. Amino acids: CASSARRAGVRYEQYF.

CDR3 protein: CASSFLDTFYEQYF. CDR3 in DNA: TGTGCCAGCAGTTTCCTGGACACCTTCTACGAGCAGTACTTC. The chain is built from TRBV27 and TRBJ2-7; D may be TRBD1 (5 bases). Germline-derived CDR1 and CDR2 are MNHEY and SMNVEV (reference sequence). The CDR3 loop spans 14 amino acids. Between the trimmed V and J ends, which lost 3 bases and 3 bases, there was a span of 12 bases.

The V and J genes are TRBV4-1 and TRBJ2-7; D might be TRBD2 (7 bases). CDR1 and CDR2 (germline): MGHRA, YSYEKL. V lost 2 bases and J 2 bases, leaving 19 bases between the germline ends. The CDR3 totals 17 residues. The CDR3 sequence: CASSQSGAGHRAYEQYF. CDR3 nucleotide sequence: TGCGCCAGCAGCCAAAGCGGGGCGGGACACCGAGCCTACGAGCAGTACTTC.

This chain joins TRBV7-8 and TRBJ2-1; 10 positions match TRBD2. The CDR3 covers 16 residues. Unmatched junction bases numbered 3, after V lost 4 bases and J lost 0 bases. The germline V gene has CDR1 SGHVS and CDR2 FQNEAQ. The CDR3 DNA reads as TGTGCCAGCAGCTCCGAGCGGGAGGGCTCCTACAATGAGCAGTTCTTC. Residues: CASSSEREGSYNEQFF.

This clone has just one count. The genes are TRBV7-2 and TRBJ2-1; the D gene is possibly TRBD1 (6 bases). The length of the CDR3 is 11 residues. The germline V gene encodes CDR1 SGHTA and CDR2 FQGNSA. Trimming shortened V by 3 bases and J by 10 bases, and 7 bases separated the two germline ends. CDR3 region: CASSFGTEQFF. DNA of the CDR3: TGTGCCAGCAGCTTTGGGACAGAGCAGTTCTTC.

CDR3 residues: CASSKVRERHNEQFF. The CDR3 bases are TGTGCCAGCAGCAAAGTCCGGGAGAGACACAATGAGCAGTTCTTC. V gene TRBV21-1 combines with J gene TRBJ2-1; the D call TRBD2 from the table was never checked on the DNA. TRBV21-1 is shown as a pseudogene. This CDR3 is built from 15 residues.

V and J are TRBV6-4 and TRBJ1-2; D gene uncertain. Germline V CDR1 and CDR2: MRHNA, SNTAGT. The V and J ends lost 3 bases and 6 bases respectively, with 11 bases between them. The CDR3 is 13 residues long. CDR3 amino acids: CASSEPHTDGYTF. CDR3 sequence (DNA): TGTGCCAGCAGTGAGCCCCACACGGATGGCTACACCTTC.

The rearrangement joins TRBV4-3 to TRBJ2-1, with D perhaps TRBD2 (5 bases). This CDR3 spans 15 amino acids. Per the germline V gene, CDR1 is LGHNA and CDR2 is YSLEER. The V end lost 2 bases, the J end lost 5 bases, and 13 bases lay between the germline ends. The CDR3 DNA reads TGCGCCAGCAGCCAATATAGCGCCGTCAACAATGAGCAGTTCTTC. This gives the protein CASSQYSAVNNEQFF.

The V call is TRBV7-2, the J call TRBJ2-7; D might be TRBD2 (5 bases). Germline-derived CDR1 and CDR2 are SGHTA and FQGNSA. The CDR3 contains 16 residues. The V end lost 3 bases, the J end lost 2 bases, and 17 bases lay between the germline ends. The CDR3 spells CASSFQIGAATYEQYF. CDR3 sequence (DNA): TGTGCCAGCAGCTTTCAAATTGGAGCGGCCACCTACGAGCAGTACTTC.

The V gene is TRBV9, the J gene TRBJ2-6; D ambiguous. The CDR3 consists of 12 residues. The germline CDR1 and CDR2 sequences are SGDLS and YYNGEE. V was cut by 6 bases and J by 4 bases, with 5 bases left in between. CDR3 in DNA: TGTGCCAGCAACTCGGGGGCCAACGTCCTGACTTTC. The encoded protein is CASNSGANVLTF.

The chain combines TRBV6-5 with TRBJ2-5, with TRBD1 matching over 8 bases. CDR3 length: 13 residues. From germline, CDR1 is MNHEY and CDR2 SVGAGI. With V trimmed by 1 base and J by 8 bases, 3 bases remained unmatched. CDR3 coding DNA: TGTGCCAGCAGTTACTTCGACAGGGGAACCCAGTACTTC. Protein: CASSYFDRGTQYF.

V usage is TRBV6-6 and J usage is TRBJ2-1, with TRBD2 matching over 8 bases. Germline lookup yields CDR1 MNHNY and CDR2 SVGAGI (reference sequence). After removal of 2 bases from V and 5 bases from J, the junction contained 5 bases not matched to a gene. The CDR3 spans 15 residues. CDR3 sequence: CASSYPGREDNEQFF. DNA for the CDR3: TGTGCCAGCAGTTACCCGGGGCGGGAGGACAATGAGCAGTTCTTC.